Presented here are 10 T cell receptor beta chains from one specimen sequenced in a study of cytomegalovirus exposure and HLA in healthy donors. PCR amplification relied on 60 Vbeta primers (plus 13 Jbeta primers). Assay used: immunoSEQ multiplex PCR; TCRdb lists only in-frame clones, some missing. The table lists around 45,000 clones, around three quarters of them singletons. The sample comprised PBMCs. The receptors shown here come from a man in his thirties or forties in good health and CMV-seronegative.

The chain couples TRBV30 to TRBJ1-5, with TRBD1 matching 9 bases. There are 15 residues in the CDR3. J gave up 6 bases and V 7 bases, and 13 bases lay outside the gene matches. CDR1 is GTSNPN, CDR2 SVGIG, per germline (reference sequence). CDR3 DNA: TGTGCCTACAAAAGCCGGACAGGGGAAAGTCAGCCCCAGCATTTT. Protein product: CAYKSRTGESQPQHF.

This chain joins TRBV27 and TRBJ2-7, with 9 bases fitting TRBD1. The CDR3 totals 14 residues. CDR1 MNHEY and CDR2 SMNVEV come from the germline V gene (reference sequence). V lost 3 bases, J lost 5 bases, and 5 bases stayed unmatched. The chain's CDR3 is CASSFGTGLHEQYF. In DNA, the CDR3 is TGTGCCAGCAGTTTCGGGACAGGGTTGCACGAGCAGTACTTC.

In this sample, this clone turned up a few times. The CDR3 sequence: CASSGWGLAGVETQYF. As DNA, the CDR3 is TGTGCCAGCAGTGGTTGGGGACTAGCGGGAGTAGAGACCCAGTACTTC. V is TRBV2 and J is TRBJ2-5; 14 positions match TRBD2. Germline CDR1 is SNHLY and CDR2 is FYNNEI. The V and J ends lost 4 bases and 4 bases, in that order; junction bases with no gene match: 5. This CDR3 comprises 16 residues.

The CDR3 DNA sequence: TGCGCCAGCAGGGTAGGGGGAGGCACAGATACGCAGTATTTT. Translating it yields CASRVGGGTDTQYF. The rearrangement joins TRBV5-1 to TRBJ2-3; weak D call: TRBD1 (6 bases). This CDR3 has 14 residues. Trimming took off 5 bases at V and 1 base at J, with 11 bases between the two ends. CDR1 and CDR2 from the germline V gene are SGHRS and YFSETQ. Combining the CDR3 with reference TRBV5-1 and TRBJ2-3 gives the whole variable domain KAGVTQTPRYLIKTRGQQVTLSCSPISGHRSVSWYQQTPGQGLQFLFEYFSETQRNKGNFPGRFSGRQFSNSRSEMNVSTLELGDSALYLCASRVGGGTDTQYFGPGTRLTVL.

The V gene is TRBV15, the J gene TRBJ2-2, with 9 bases lining up with TRBD1. Germline values: CDR1 LNHNV, CDR2 YYDKDF (reference sequence). Losses at the gene ends were 6 bases for V and 2 bases for J; bases not matched to a gene: 4. The CDR3 is 15 amino acids. The CDR3 coding sequence is TGTGCCACCAGGCGGGGACAGGGAAACACCGGGGAGCTGTTTTTT. Its translation is CATRRGQGNTGELFF.

There are a few counts of this clone. The CDR3 nucleotides are TGCGCCAGCAGCCAAAGTGAGACTAGGGCAACAGATACGCAGTATTTT. Its translation is CASSQSETRATDTQYF. V usage is TRBV4-1 and J usage is TRBJ2-3; tentatively, D is TRBD2 (6 bases). Between the trimmed V and J ends, which lost 2 bases and 3 bases, there was a span of 15 bases. The V gene's germline CDR1 is MGHRA and CDR2 YSYEKL. CDR3 length equals 16 residues.

V and J are TRBV28 and TRBJ2-1, with no clear D. Trimming shortened V by 2 bases and J by 8 bases, and 10 bases separated the two germline ends. The V gene's germline CDR1 is MDHEN and CDR2 SYDVKM. The CDR3 consists of 13 residues. CDR3 sequence reads: CASSLAAIHEQFF. DNA for the CDR3: TGTGCCAGCAGTTTAGCGGCTATTCATGAGCAGTTCTTC. The full variable domain, with the rest looked up from reference TRBV28 and TRBJ2-1, is DVKVTQSSRYLVKRTGEKVFLECVQDMDHENMFWYRQDPGLGLRLIYFSYDVKMKEKGDIPEGYSVSREKKERFSLILESASTNQTSMYLCASSLAAIHEQFFGPGTRLTVL.

The chain uses TRBV5-1 and TRBJ2-6; TRBD2 matches at 10 bases. V lost 0 bases, J lost 0 bases, and 15 bases stayed unmatched. This CDR3 spans 22 amino acids. Germline values: CDR1 SGHRS, CDR2 YFSETQ. In nucleotides, the CDR3 is TGCGCCAGCAGCTTGGGACAGGGGTCGCTAGCGGGAGTTAGCTCTGGGGCCAACGTCCTGACTTTC. It specifies CASSLGQGSLAGVSSGANVLTF.

This sequence joins TRBV5-1 and TRBJ1-2; TRBD1 might be the D (6 bases). CDR1 is SGHRS and CDR2 is YFSETQ in the germline V gene. This CDR3 is 18 amino acids long. V shed 0 bases and J shed 4 bases, with 22 bases lying between them. This CDR3 reads CASSLAVGGGADSYGYTF. Written as DNA, the CDR3 is TGCGCCAGCAGCTTGGCGGTCGGGGGGGGCGCGGATTCCTATGGCTACACCTTC.

The chain combines TRBV6-5 with TRBJ1-5; D not resolved. Germline loops: CDR1 MNHEY, CDR2 SVGAGI. The CDR3 runs to 14 residues. V shed 6 bases and J shed 12 bases, with 21 bases lying between them. CDR3 bases: TGTGCCAGCAGAGAGGGCCCCGGTTGGAGCCACCAGCATTTT. Translated, it gives CASREGPGWSHQHF.